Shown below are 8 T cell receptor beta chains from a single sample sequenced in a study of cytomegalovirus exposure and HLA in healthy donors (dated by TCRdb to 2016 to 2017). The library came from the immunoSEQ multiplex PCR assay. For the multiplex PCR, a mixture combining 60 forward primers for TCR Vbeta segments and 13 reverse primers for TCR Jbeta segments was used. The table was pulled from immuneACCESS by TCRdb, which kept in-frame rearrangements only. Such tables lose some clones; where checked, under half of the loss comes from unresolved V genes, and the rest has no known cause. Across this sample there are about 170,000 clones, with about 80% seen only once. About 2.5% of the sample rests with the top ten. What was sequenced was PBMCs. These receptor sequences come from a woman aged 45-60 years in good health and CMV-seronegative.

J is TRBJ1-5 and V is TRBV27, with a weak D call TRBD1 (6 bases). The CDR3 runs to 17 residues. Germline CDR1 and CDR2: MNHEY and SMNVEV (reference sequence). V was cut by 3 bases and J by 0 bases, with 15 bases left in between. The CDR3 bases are TGTGCCAGCAGTTTCAGAGGACAGAGTCCTAGCAATCAGCCCCAGCATTTT. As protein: CASSFRGQSPSNQPQHF.

CDR3 nucleotides: TGTGCCAGCAGTGCCAGGGGGTATCAGCCCCAGCATTTT. Its protein is CASSARGYQPQHF. This chain connects TRBV2 to TRBJ1-5; 7 nucleotides agree with TRBD1. Germline trimming cut 4 bases from V and 5 bases from J; bases unmatched to any gene: 2. The CDR3 extends over 13 amino acids. Germline V CDR1 and CDR2: SNHLY, FYNNEI.

The CDR3 sequence: CASSLETHNTGELFF. CDR3 in DNA: TGTGCCAGCAGCTTAGAGACTCATAACACCGGGGAGCTGTTTTTT. The V and J genes are TRBV7-6 and TRBJ2-2; D unclear. CDR1 SGHVS and CDR2 FNYEAQ come from the germline V gene. V dropped 1 base and J dropped 2 bases, with 8 bases sitting between them. The CDR3 sequence is 15 residues long.

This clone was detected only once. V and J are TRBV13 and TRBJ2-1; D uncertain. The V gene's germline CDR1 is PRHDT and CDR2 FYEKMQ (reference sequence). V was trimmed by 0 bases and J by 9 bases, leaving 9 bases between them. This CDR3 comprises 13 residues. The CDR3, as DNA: TGTGCCAGCAGCTTAGGACGTGGGCGTGAGCAGTTCTTC. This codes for CASSLGRGREQFF. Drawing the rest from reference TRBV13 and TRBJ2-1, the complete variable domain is AAGVIQSPRHLIKEKRETATLKCYPIPRHDTVYWYQQGPGQDPQFLISFYEKMQSDKGSIPDRFSAQQFSDYHSELNMSSLELGDSALYFCASSLGRGREQFFGPGTRLTVL.

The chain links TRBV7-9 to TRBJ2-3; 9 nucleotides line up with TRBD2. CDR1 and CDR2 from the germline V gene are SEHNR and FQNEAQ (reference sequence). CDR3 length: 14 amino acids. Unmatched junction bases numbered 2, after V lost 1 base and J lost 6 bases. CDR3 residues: CASSLVAGVDTQYF. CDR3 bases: TGTGCCAGCAGCTTAGTAGCGGGAGTGGATACGCAGTATTTT.

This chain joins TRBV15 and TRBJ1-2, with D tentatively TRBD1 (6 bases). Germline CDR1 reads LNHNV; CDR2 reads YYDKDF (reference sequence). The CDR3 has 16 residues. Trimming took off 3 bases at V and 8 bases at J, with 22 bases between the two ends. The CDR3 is CATSRASQGPGGGYTF. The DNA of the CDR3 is TGTGCCACCAGCAGGGCCTCCCAGGGGCCGGGAGGGGGCTACACCTTC.

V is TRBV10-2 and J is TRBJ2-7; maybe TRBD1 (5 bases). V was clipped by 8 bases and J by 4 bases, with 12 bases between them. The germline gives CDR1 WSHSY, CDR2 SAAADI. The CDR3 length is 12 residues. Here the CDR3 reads CASAQGGYEQYF. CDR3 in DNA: TGCGCCAGCGCGCAGGGTGGATACGAGCAGTACTTC.

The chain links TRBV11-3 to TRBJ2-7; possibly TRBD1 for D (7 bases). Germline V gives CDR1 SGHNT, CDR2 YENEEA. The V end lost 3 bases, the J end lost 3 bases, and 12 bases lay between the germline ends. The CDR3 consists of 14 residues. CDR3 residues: CASSFGGTDYEQYF. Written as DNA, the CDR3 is TGTGCCAGCAGCTTTGGGGGGACAGACTACGAGCAGTACTTC.